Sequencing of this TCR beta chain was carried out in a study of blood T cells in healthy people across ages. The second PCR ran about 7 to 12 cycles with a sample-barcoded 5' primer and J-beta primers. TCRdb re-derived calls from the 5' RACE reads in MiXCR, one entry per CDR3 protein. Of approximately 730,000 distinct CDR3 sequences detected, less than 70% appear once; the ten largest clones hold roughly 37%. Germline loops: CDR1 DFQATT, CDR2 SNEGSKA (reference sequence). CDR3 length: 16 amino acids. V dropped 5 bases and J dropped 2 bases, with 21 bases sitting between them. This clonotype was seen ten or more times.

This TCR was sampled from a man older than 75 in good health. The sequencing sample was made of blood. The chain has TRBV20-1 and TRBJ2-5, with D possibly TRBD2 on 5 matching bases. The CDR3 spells CSAGPRSGLRQETQYF. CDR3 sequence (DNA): TGCAGTGCTGGACCTCGGAGCGGATTAAGGCAAGAGACCCAGTACTTC.